This T cell receptor beta chain was obtained from a study of T-cell reconstitution after alpha-beta-depleted transplantation in children (dated by TCRdb to the mid-2010s). In the study overall: T-cell immune reconstitution after TCRalphabeta/CD19-depleted allogeneic hematopoietic cell transplantation in children was quantitatively tracked in the study by means of TCR repertoire profiling.

At least ten counts were recorded for this clonotype. Its antigen target is currently unknown. Per-nucleotide qualities are absent, and no much larger clonotype sits a single base away. Study-wide findings and limitations: In some patients, high TCRbeta diversity at day 60 was attributed to recipient T cells and intrathymic progenitors that had survived conditioning. Over the following months the frequencies of hyperexpanded clones went down, and after one year T-cell counts and TCRbeta diversity were mostly credited to newly produced T cells. About two months after transplant, the apparently early recovery of alphabetaT-cell counts reportedly depended on just several hundred clones that had expanded rapidly and came from non-depleted graft cells.

Trimming at the junction amounts to 3 bases on V and 0 bases on J, and the germline ends lie 11 bases apart. The CDR3 runs 14 amino acids, cysteine and phenylalanine included. Just CDR3 DNA is preserved here, 42 bases in frame from base 1. CDR1 and CDR2, per the germline V gene, are SQVTM and ANQGSEA. Receptor amplification or capture employed PCR. The run used an Illumina HiSeq 2500. TCR library preparation used molecular barcoding, with unique molecular identifiers applied to normalize quantification of the TCRbeta repertoire. TCRdb reworked the public reads: Q25 trimming with fastp, MiXCR clone assembly, productive beta chains retained. CDR3 protein duplicates are merged, each entry listing the most common genes and DNA. Here the sample has 580,000 or so distinct CDR3 sequences; about 21% occur a single time. 13% to 15% of the sample is taken by the ten largest. The treatment or condition label for this specimen denotes: allogeneic hematopoietic cell transplantation with graft depleted of TCRalphabeta T cells and CD19 B cells. Transplant recipients were children who received TCRalphabeta/CD19-depleted allogeneic hematopoietic cell grafts.

The source material was PBMCs, mostly from graft donor cells, sampled 360 days after TCRalphabeta/CD19-depleted stem cell transplant. The chain uses TRBV29-1 and TRBJ2-5; D gene: possibly TRBD2, on 6 matching bases. This sequence originates from a boy under three years old who had a stem cell transplant for acute myeloid leukemia, so the T cells may come from the graft donor. The DNA sequence is as follows: TGCAGCGTTGAGGGACTGGACAACCAAGAGACCCAGTACTTC. Translated, it gives CSVEGLDNQETQYF. This CDR3, with the reference TRBV29-1 and TRBJ2-5 proteins standing in past its ends, gives the full variable domain SAVISQKPSRDICQRGTSLTIQCQVDSQVTMMFWYRQQPGQSLTLIATANQGSEATYESGFVIDKFPISRPNLTFSTLTVSNMSPEDSSIYLCSVEGLDNQETQYFGPGTRLLVL.